This is a list of T cell receptor beta chains from one sample in a study of CD8+CD57+ T cells in acquired aplastic anemia. MiXCR, run by TCRdb on the reads, gives a single entry per CDR3 protein. The sample shows some 200,000 distinct CDR3 sequences, 30% to 35% of them seen only once. Sequencing was performed on sorted CD4+, CD8+, or CD8+CD57+ T cells (not recorded which) from PBMCs. These receptors were obtained from a human donor in good health, serving as a control. Each CDR3 is given with its conserved first and last residue. The D gene is left open where the match is weak. Some rows mark clone size as missing; the rest say once, few, many or name a class of expanded clone.

clone size	J gene	V gene	D gene	CDR3 DNA	CDR3 protein
few	TRBJ2-5	TRBV5-8	TRBD1	TGTGCCAGCAGCCCTGGACAGGGGAGAGAGACCCAGTACTTC	CASSPGQGRETQYF
many	TRBJ1-6	TRBV2	-	TGTGCCAGCAGTGGAGAGGTTGTGGGATCACCCCTCCACTTT	CASSGEVVGSPLHF
many	TRBJ1-2	TRBV10-3	-	TGTGCCATCCGAGGGACGGTGTCCTATGGCTACACCTTC	CAIRGTVSYGYTF
many	TRBJ1-2	TRBV29-1	-	TGCAGCGTTCTCCCCGCGGCCTACTATGGCTACACCTTC	CSVLPAAYYGYTF
many	TRBJ2-7	TRBV7-8	-	TGTGCCAGCAGCTTAGACGTATTAACCTACGAGCAGTACTTC	CASSLDVLTYEQYF
many	TRBJ2-3	TRBV9	-	TGTGCCAGCAGCTTCACAGATACGCAGTATTTT	CASSFTDTQYF
-	TRBJ2-1	TRBV12-3/TRBV12-4	TRBD2	TGTGCCAGCAGTAGGGCGGGAGGTCGCCATGAGCAGTTCTTC	CASSRAGGRHEQFF
few	TRBJ2-1	TRBV6-1	TRBD1	TGTGCCAGCAGTCCCTCCGGGACAGGGGTGGTGGAGCAGTTCTTC	CASSPSGTGVVEQFF
-	TRBJ2-2	TRBV6-1	-	TGTGCCAGCAGTCTCAGGGGCGGGACCCACACCGGGGAGCTGTTTTTT	CASSLRGGTHTGELFF
many	TRBJ2-2	TRBV7-3	TRBD2	TGTGCCAGCAGCTTAACGCGGGGGGACACCGGGGAGCTGTTTTTT	CASSLTRGDTGELFF
-	TRBJ2-1	TRBV15	-	TGTGCCACCAGCAGAGGTCCCAATGAGCAGTTCTTC	CATSRGPNEQFF
many	TRBJ2-2	TRBV20-1	TRBD2	TGCAGTGCTGGACTAGCGGGAGGGTACACCGGGGAGCTGTTTTTT	CSAGLAGGYTGELFF
-	TRBJ1-3	TRBV11-2	-	TGTGCCAGCAGCTTAACAGGCACGAGCTCTGGAAACACCATATATTTT	CASSLTGTSSGNTIYF
-	TRBJ2-5	TRBV7-8	-	TGTGCCAGCAGATCCGACCGACAAGAGACCCAGTACTTC	CASRSDRQETQYF
-	TRBJ1-2	TRBV24-1	-	TGTGCTAGAGATCGGACTAACTATGGCTACACCTTC	CARDRTNYGYTF
many	TRBJ1-2	TRBV2	-	TGTGCCAGCAGTCGCGTAATACAGGGTTTTTATGGCTACACCTTC	CASSRVIQGFYGYTF
many	TRBJ2-1	TRBV2	TRBD2	TGTGCCAGCAGTGAGGTGGGAGGGAGGGGTAATGAGCAGTTCTTC	CASSEVGGRGNEQFF
many	TRBJ1-2	TRBV6-1	-	TGTGCCAGCAGTGAAGGAGTTTATGGCTACACCTTC	CASSEGVYGYTF
few	TRBJ1-6	TRBV5-1	-	TGCGCCAGCAGCCCCGAAACAGGGTCGGGATCACCCCTCCACTTT	CASSPETGSGSPLHF
many	TRBJ2-1	TRBV2	-	TGTGCCAGCAGTGAAGTGGGGGGCGGAATTAATGAGCAGTTCTTC	CASSEVGGGINEQFF
many	TRBJ2-1	TRBV11-1	-	TGTGCCAGCAGCCCCCTTAGCGGATTCTACAATGAGCAGTTCTTC	CASSPLSGFYNEQFF
-	TRBJ2-2	TRBV3-1	-	TGTGCCAGCAGCCAAGGGGGCCTGCTGTTTTTT	CASSQGGLLFF
many	TRBJ2-7	TRBV4-1	-	TGCGCCAGCAGCCTTAGCGCCCGACCAACCTACGAGCAGTACTTC	CASSLSARPTYEQYF
-	TRBJ1-1	TRBV5-5	-	TGTGCCAGCAGCTTGCCCGGGGGGGCGCACTTGAACACTGAAGCTTTCTTT	CASSLPGGAHLNTEAFF
few	TRBJ2-5	TRBV20-1	TRBD2	TGCAGTGCTCAGTTCCCTAGCGGGAGCTACGGGGGCCTCCAAGAGACCCAGTACTTC	CSAQFPSGSYGGLQETQYF
few	TRBJ1-6	TRBV27	TRBD1	TGTGCCAGCAGTTCGAACAGGGGTTATAGTTCACCCCTCCACTTT	CASSSNRGYSSPLHF
many	TRBJ2-6	TRBV10-3	TRBD1	TGTGCCACAGGGGACAGCTCTGGGGCCAACGTCCTGACTTTC	CATGDSSGANVLTF